A single sample gave rise to the 21 T cell receptor beta chains below, sequenced in a study of blood T cell repertoires in COVID-19. Sequenced by immunoSEQ multiplex PCR; TCRdb stores in-frame clones only, minus some. The table has some 300,000 clones, 85% to 90% seen once. The sample was peripheral blood. These receptors were taken from a woman aged 45 to 65 with COVID-19, enrolled during active disease.

The chain carries TRBV18 and TRBJ2-7, with 15 bases that match TRBD2. With V trimmed by 4 bases and J by 4 bases, 5 bases remained unmatched. Looked up from germline, CDR1 is KGHSH and CDR2 is LQKENI. The CDR3 spans 16 residues. CDR3 protein: CASSQEGLAGGYEQYF. CDR3 coding DNA: TGTGCCAGCTCACAAGAAGGACTAGCGGGAGGGTACGAGCAGTACTTC.

This chain connects TRBV27 to TRBJ2-7; the match to TRBD2 covers 14 bases. In germline, CDR1 is MNHEY, CDR2 SMNVEV (reference sequence). This CDR3 has 16 residues. With V trimmed by 4 bases and J by 5 bases, 7 bases remained unmatched. CDR3 DNA: TGTGCCAGCAGTTCGGGACTAGCGGGAGTCATCCACGAGCAGTACTTC. Translation: CASSSGLAGVIHEQYF.

This chain links TRBV5-8 with TRBJ1-5, with D hard to call. Trimming removed 3 bases from V and 4 bases from J, with 17 bases in between. Per germline, CDR1 SGHTS and CDR2 YDEGEE. The CDR3 has 16 residues. The CDR3 coding sequence is TGTGCCAGCAGCTCTGGGCTATGGCCAAGGAATCAGCCCCAGCATTTT. The encoded protein is CASSSGLWPRNQPQHF.

The chain joins TRBV5-1 to TRBJ2-7; no definite D call. Germline assignment: CDR1 SGHRS and CDR2 YFSETQ. V was shortened by 4 bases and J by 4 bases, with 12 bases between the two germline ends. This CDR3 comprises 13 residues. CDR3 DNA: TGCGCCAGCAGCCCCGCACTACGTTACGAGCAGTACTTC. It is translated as CASSPALRYEQYF. The whole variable domain, remainder taken from reference TRBV5-1 and TRBJ2-7, is KAGVTQTPRYLIKTRGQQVTLSCSPISGHRSVSWYQQTPGQGLQFLFEYFSETQRNKGNFPGRFSGRQFSNSRSEMNVSTLELGDSALYLCASSPALRYEQYFGPGTRLTVT.

The chain joins TRBV29-1 to TRBJ2-3; D is possibly TRBD1 (5 bases). This CDR3 spans 11 amino acids. Per the germline V gene, CDR1 is SQVTM and CDR2 is ANQGSEA. Between the trimmed V and J ends, which lost 8 bases and 5 bases, there was a span of 11 bases. The CDR3 reads CSQLGLDTQYF. The CDR3 nucleotides are TGCAGCCAGTTGGGGCTAGATACGCAGTATTTT.

V gene TRBV2 combines with J gene TRBJ1-1; the D is unclear. The CDR3 consists of 13 residues. V shed 5 bases and J shed 1 base, with 8 bases lying between them. Germline V gene lookup returns CDR1 SNHLY and CDR2 FYNNEI. This CDR3 reads CASSYRENTEAFF. CDR3 nucleotide sequence: TGTGCCAGCAGTTACAGAGAGAACACTGAAGCTTTCTTT.

The chain has TRBV3-1 (or the pseudogene TRBV3-2) and TRBJ1-5; D is ambiguous. V lost 2 bases to trimming and J lost 3 bases, with 14 bases between them. CDR3 size: 16 residues. Germline values: CDR1 LGHDT, CDR2 YNNKEL (reference sequence). CDR3 sequence reads: CASSQLGSIFNQPQHF. In DNA, the CDR3 is TGTGCCAGCAGCCAACTTGGCTCAATCTTCAATCAGCCCCAGCATTTT.

The chain uses TRBV12-5 and TRBJ2-7; D is undetermined. Germline V gene sequence: CDR1 LGHNT, CDR2 FRNRAP. The V and J ends lost 4 bases and 3 bases respectively, with 16 bases between them. There are 15 residues in the CDR3. The CDR3 spells CASGSQWSRGYEQYF. CDR3 nucleotides: TGTGCTAGTGGTTCTCAATGGTCGAGAGGCTACGAGCAGTACTTC.

The chain carries TRBV5-4 and TRBJ2-3, with TRBD2 identical over 15 bases. J was trimmed by 4 bases and V by 3 bases; bases with no gene match: 6. Germline V lookup: CDR1 SGHNT, CDR2 YYREEE (reference sequence). The CDR3 runs 17 residues. The CDR3 protein is CASSSWTSGRASDTQYF. The CDR3 DNA reads TGTGCCAGCAGCTCCTGGACTAGCGGGAGGGCATCAGATACGCAGTATTTT.

The chain employs TRBV6-7 and TRBJ2-7; 10 bases line up with TRBD2. TRBV6-7 is assigned to the ORF class and has an uncertain function. The CDR3 consists of 20 residues. The V gene end was trimmed by 2 bases and the J gene end by 3 bases; junction bases not matched to a gene: 19. The CDR3 DNA reads TGTGCCAGCAGTTACCCAATGACGGGACTAGCGAGAGCTCCCCTCTACGAGCAGTACTTC. This gives the protein CASSYPMTGLARAPLYEQYF.

The gene calls are TRBV4-1 and TRBJ1-1, with 8 bases aligning to TRBD1. There are 14 residues in the CDR3. Germline CDR1 is MGHRA and CDR2 is YSYEKL. The J segment lost 11 bases and the V segment lost 7 bases, leaving 15 bases of the junction unmatched. CDR3 sequence (DNA): TGCGCCAGCACCCCAACAGGGGGGGACGTAGGGGCTTTCTTT. Translated: CASTPTGGDVGAFF.

This chain uses TRBV2 with TRBJ2-5, with D uncertain. Germline-derived CDR1 and CDR2 are SNHLY and FYNNEI. This CDR3 spans 11 amino acids. V lost 5 bases to trimming and J lost 7 bases, with 8 bases between them. CDR3 protein: CASSYLRTQYF. For the CDR3, the DNA is TGTGCCAGCAGTTACTTGAGGACCCAGTACTTC.

The chain uses TRBV6-2 or TRBV6-3 and TRBJ2-3; TRBD1 matches at 7 bases. V was pared by 6 bases and J by 6 bases, with 24 bases of the junction left unmatched. The CDR3 is 19 amino acids. The germline CDR1 and CDR2 sequences are MNHEY and SVGEGT. CDR3 in amino acids: CASSYRSQQGLSFRDTQYF. The CDR3 DNA sequence: TGTGCCAGCAGCTATAGAAGCCAACAGGGGTTGAGCTTTAGGGATACGCAGTATTTT.

This clone showed up just a few times. The gene calls are TRBV5-1 and TRBJ2-3; 7 bases agree with TRBD2. Per germline, CDR1 SGHRS and CDR2 YFSETQ. The CDR3 covers 17 residues. With 0 bases clipped from V and 3 bases from J, the junction kept 10 bases outside the gene matches. Here the CDR3 reads CASSLVGGRAGTDTQYF. The CDR3 DNA is TGCGCCAGCAGCTTGGTCGGCGGGAGAGCAGGGACAGATACGCAGTATTTT.

The chain joins TRBV7-2 to TRBJ2-3; weak D call: TRBD2 (7 bases). The germline gives CDR1 SGHTA, CDR2 FQGNSA. The CDR3 length is 16 residues. V lost 1 base to trimming and J lost 1 base, with 12 bases between them. CDR3 sequence reads: CASSLGPGGGTDTQYF. CDR3 nucleotides: TGTGCCAGCAGCTTAGGGCCGGGGGGCGGCACAGATACGCAGTATTTT. Full variable domain (outside the CDR3, taken from reference TRBV7-2 and TRBJ2-3): GAGVSQSPSNKVTEKGKDVELRCDPISGHTALYWYRQSLGQGLEFLIYFQGNSAPDKSGLPSDRFSAERTGGSVSTLTIQRTQQEDSAVYLCASSLGPGGGTDTQYFGPGTRLTVL.

This clone was observed a single time. The chain uses TRBV27 and TRBJ2-5; D gene unclear. The CDR3 runs to 14 residues. Germline CDR1 reads MNHEY; CDR2 reads SMNVEV (reference sequence). V was shortened by 3 bases and J by 5 bases, with 13 bases between the two germline ends. The CDR3 protein is CASSFLGQSETQYF. In DNA form, the CDR3 reads TGTGCCAGCAGTTTCCTTGGCCAATCGGAGACCCAGTACTTC.

This clone appeared a single time. The rearrangement uses TRBV30 and TRBJ2-1, with D tentatively TRBD1 (7 bases). The germline CDR1 and CDR2 sequences are GTSNPN and SVGIG (reference sequence). V was cut by 4 bases and J by 8 bases, with 12 bases left in between. This CDR3 spans 12 amino acids. The CDR3 DNA reads as TGTGCCTGGAATGACAGGGACTATGAGCAGTTCTTC. It encodes CAWNDRDYEQFF.

V usage is TRBV25-1 and J usage is TRBJ2-7, with TRBD1 matching over 12 bases. Germline CDR1 MGHDK, CDR2 SYGVNS. The CDR3 contains 15 residues. V dropped 4 bases and J dropped 2; count of bases not matched to a gene: 3. The CDR3, as DNA: TGTGCCAGCAGTGCTGGGACAGGGGGCGCCTACGAGCAGTACTTC. The encoded protein is CASSAGTGGAYEQYF.

The chain links TRBV11-2 to TRBJ1-2, with 8 bases lining up with TRBD1. The CDR3 contains 15 residues. The ends lost 5 bases at V and 0 bases at J; junction bases unmatched: 5. CDR1 and CDR2 (germline): SGHAT, FQNNGV. The CDR3 sequence is CASSLDRVANYGYTF. The CDR3 bases are TGTGCCAGCAGCCTGGACAGGGTAGCTAACTATGGCTACACCTTC.

The genes are TRBV30 and TRBJ1-1; D gene unclear. Trimming cost V 4 bases and J 0 bases, with 9 bases left between them. CDR3 length: 13 amino acids. Germline CDR1 is GTSNPN and CDR2 is SVGIG (reference sequence). The CDR3 is CAWKVNMNTEAFF. The DNA for the CDR3 is TGTGCCTGGAAAGTGAACATGAACACTGAAGCTTTCTTT.

The rearrangement links TRBV4-1 to TRBJ1-5, with 7 bases identical to TRBD1. Germline CDR1 and CDR2: MGHRA and YSYEKL. The J segment lost 2 bases and the V segment lost 1 base, leaving 8 bases of the junction unmatched. The CDR3 has 17 residues. This CDR3 reads CASSQVGTGDRNQPQHF. The DNA for the CDR3 is TGCGCCAGCAGCCAAGTTGGCACAGGGGACCGCAATCAGCCCCAGCATTTT.